Listed below are T cell receptor beta chains from one sample, sequenced in a study of blood T cell repertoires in COVID-19. Data came from immunoSEQ multiplex PCR; TCRdb stores just in-frame clones and leaves some out. The table lists approximately 210,000 clones, about 87% of them singletons. Material: peripheral blood. These receptors came from an older man with acute or convalescent COVID-19. Each CDR3 is given with its conserved first and last residue. Each record gives: D gene, V gene, clone size, J gene, CDR3 protein, CDR3 DNA. A D gene is named only where the DNA matches it firmly. Some rows mark clone size as missing; the rest say once, few, many or name a class of expanded clone.

>-|TRBV5-1|-|TRBJ2-5
CASSLGGVQETQYF
TGCGCCAGCAGCTTGGGGGGAGTTCAAGAGACCCAGTACTTC
>TRBD1|TRBV29-1|-|TRBJ2-2
CSVDRGTGELFF
TGCAGCGTCGACAGGGGTACCGGGGAGCTGTTTTTT
>TRBD2|TRBV4-3|-|TRBJ2-7
CASSQQSGSHEQYF
TGCGCCAGCAGCCAACAAAGCGGGAGCCACGAGCAGTACTTC
>TRBD1|TRBV15|-|TRBJ1-4
CATSRGGQGRVELFF
TGTGCCACCAGCAGAGGTGGACAGGGCCGGGTCGAACTGTTTTTT
>-|TRBV2|-|TRBJ2-3
CASSVRLGGTDTQYF
TGTGCCAGCAGTGTTCGATTGGGAGGAACAGATACGCAGTATTTT
>TRBD1|TRBV7-9|-|TRBJ1-1
CASSSSGGRNTEAFF
TGTGCCAGCAGCTCCTCAGGGGGCCGGAACACTGAAGCTTTCTTT
>TRBD1|TRBV9|-|TRBJ1-2
CASSAGDRVDYGYTF
TGTGCCAGCAGCGCTGGGGACAGGGTGGACTATGGCTACACCTTC
>TRBD1|TRBV10-3|once|TRBJ2-5
CAISETGEETQYF
TGTGCCATCAGTGAGACAGGGGAAGAGACCCAGTACTTC
>-|TRBV20-1|-|TRBJ1-6
CSASGALNSPLHF
TGCAGTGCTAGTGGGGCACTCAATTCACCCCTCCACTTT
>-|TRBV3-1/TRBV3-2|few|TRBJ1-2
CASSPGGGWGYTF
TGTGCCAGCAGCCCCGGGGGGGGATGGGGCTACACCTTC
>-|TRBV20-1|few|TRBJ2-7
CSASETYEQYF
TGCAGTGCTAGTGAAACATACGAGCAGTACTTC
>TRBD1|TRBV5-1|-|TRBJ2-7
CASSFLTGTATYEQYF
TGCGCCAGCAGCTTTCTCACCGGGACAGCAACCTACGAGCAGTACTTC
>-|TRBV2|-|TRBJ1-6
CASSPRTAPDSPLHF
TGTGCCAGCAGCCCTAGGACAGCCCCAGATTCACCCCTCCACTTT
>TRBD1|TRBV18|-|TRBJ2-1
CASSIQSGTGFYNEQFF
TGTGCCAGCTCAATCCAGTCCGGGACAGGCTTCTACAATGAGCAGTTCTTC
>TRBD2|TRBV5-1|few|TRBJ2-7
CASSPSGIGEQYF
TGCGCCAGCAGCCCTAGCGGGATAGGGGAGCAGTACTTC
>-|TRBV3-1/TRBV3-2|-|TRBJ2-1
CASSPGEAEQFF
TGTGCCAGCAGTCCGGGGGAGGCTGAGCAGTTCTTC
>-|TRBV12-3/TRBV12-4|few|TRBJ1-5
CASSRQEDQPQHF
TGTGCCAGCAGTCGACAGGAGGATCAGCCCCAGCATTTT
>-|TRBV6-2/TRBV6-3|-|TRBJ1-1
CASSPSGRNTEAFF
TGTGCCAGCAGTCCCTCCGGGAGGAACACTGAAGCTTTCTTT
>TRBD2|TRBV24-1|once|TRBJ2-3
CATSDPIGLAGGYSTDTQYF
TGTGCCACCAGTGACCCAATTGGACTAGCGGGAGGGTATAGCACAGATACGCAGTATTTT
>TRBD1|TRBV9|-|TRBJ2-7
CASSGDRAHEQYF
TGTGCCAGCAGCGGCGACAGGGCCCACGAGCAGTACTTC
>TRBD1|TRBV27|-|TRBJ2-7
CASSGQGRKYEQYF
TGTGCCAGCAGTGGACAGGGGCGGAAATACGAGCAGTACTTC
>-|TRBV24-1|few|TRBJ1-2
CATSRGLGYTF
TGTGCCACCAGCAGGGGCCTGGGCTACACCTTC
>-|TRBV19|once|TRBJ1-5
CASSISRYSNQPQHF
TGTGCCAGTAGTATAAGCCGTTATAGCAATCAGCCCCAGCATTTT
>TRBD2|TRBV7-9|-|TRBJ2-1
CASSVGLAGGQNEQFF
TGTGCCAGCAGCGTAGGTTTAGCGGGAGGGCAAAATGAGCAGTTCTTC
>-|TRBV19|few|TRBJ2-2
CASRDYSNTGELFF
TGTGCCAGCCGGGATTACTCGAACACCGGGGAGCTGTTTTTT
>-|TRBV5-5|-|TRBJ1-1
CASSLALLNTEAFF
TGTGCCAGCAGCTTAGCTTTATTGAACACTGAAGCTTTCTTT
>TRBD1|TRBV6-4|once|TRBJ2-3
CASSEGQGGDTQYF
TGTGCCAGCAGTGAAGGACAGGGGGGAGATACGCAGTATTTT
>TRBD2|TRBV5-4|-|TRBJ2-3
CASSPGLAGGEDTQYF
TGTGCCAGCAGCCCGGGACTAGCGGGAGGGGAAGATACGCAGTATTTT
>-|TRBV9|-|TRBJ1-2
CASSPKSRGAYNYGYTF
TGTGCCAGCAGCCCAAAATCCAGGGGAGCGTATAACTATGGCTACACCTTC
>-|TRBV5-1|few|TRBJ2-1
CASSLMADNEQFF
TGCGCCAGCAGCTTGATGGCGGACAATGAGCAGTTCTTC
>-|TRBV5-1|-|TRBJ2-3
CASSLEWAGIDTQYF
TGCGCCAGCAGCTTGGAATGGGCGGGAATAGATACGCAGTATTTT